One sample yielded the 29 T cell receptor beta chains listed below, sequenced in a study of cytomegalovirus exposure and HLA in healthy donors. PCR amplification relied on 60 Vbeta primers (plus 13 Jbeta primers). The method was immunoSEQ multiplex PCR; TCRdb's version includes in-frame clones alone and lacks a portion of them. Among fewer than 150,000 clones listed, around 80% were seen once. Sequenced input: PBMCs. These receptor sequences come from a man in his forties in good health and CMV-seropositive.

This clone was detected only once. This chain joins TRBV30 and TRBJ1-4; 9 bases match TRBD1. The CDR3 length is 15 residues. CDR1 and CDR2 (germline): GTSNPN, SVGIG (reference sequence). Unmatched junction bases numbered 3, after V lost 0 bases and J lost 4 bases. DNA for the CDR3: TGTGCCTGGAGTGTCGGACAGGGGTTTAATGAAAAACTGTTTTTT. Translation gives CAWSVGQGFNEKLFF.

In its sample, this clone was seen a few times. The V and J genes are TRBV2 and TRBJ1-2; D not resolved. Germline loops: CDR1 SNHLY, CDR2 FYNNEI. The CDR3 extends over 11 amino acids. Between the trimmed V and J ends, which lost 7 bases and 13 bases, there was a span of 16 bases. CDR3 DNA sequence: TGTGCCAGCAATAGTGAGGTCCGGGGCACCTTC. It translates to CASNSEVRGTF.

This CDR3 is CASSLVKETQYF. CDR3 bases: TGTGCCAGCAGCTTAGTAAAAGAGACCCAGTACTTC. V usage is TRBV7-6 and J usage is TRBJ2-5; no clear D. CDR3 length equals 12 residues. Trimming removed 1 base at V and 3 bases at J, with 3 bases between. Per germline, CDR1 SGHVS and CDR2 FNYEAQ.

The rearrangement uses TRBV11-2 and TRBJ1-2, with no clear D. V was trimmed by 1 base and J by 3 bases, leaving 12 bases between them. Germline CDR1 reads SGHAT; CDR2 reads FQNNGV. The CDR3 spans 15 residues. This CDR3 reads CASSLAPGSHYGYTF. The CDR3 DNA is TGTGCCAGCAGCTTAGCCCCCGGGTCTCACTATGGCTACACCTTC.

The V gene is TRBV27, the J gene TRBJ2-7; D not certain. V lost 5 bases, J lost 1 base, and 21 bases lay in between. The CDR3 has 17 amino acids. Germline-derived CDR1 and CDR2 are MNHEY and SMNVEV (reference sequence). The DNA for the CDR3 is TGTGCCAGCAGTCAAGGAACGTCGCGGTTTAGGTCCTACGAGCAGTACTTC. It is translated as CASSQGTSRFRSYEQYF.

The V gene is TRBV5-1, the J gene TRBJ2-5, with D possibly being TRBD1 (5 bases). In germline, CDR1 is SGHRS, CDR2 YFSETQ. The CDR3 has 15 amino acids. With 0 bases removed from V and 3 bases from J, the gap between germline ends came to 12 bases. The CDR3 spells CASSLAGYRKETQYF. In DNA form, the CDR3 reads TGCGCCAGCAGCTTGGCCGGGTACAGGAAAGAGACCCAGTACTTC.

V gene TRBV19 combines with J gene TRBJ2-7, with D perhaps matching TRBD1 (6 bases). The length of the CDR3 is 14 residues. Looked up from germline, CDR1 is LNHDA and CDR2 is SQIVND (reference sequence). V was cut by 5 bases and J by 5 bases, with 16 bases left in between. The CDR3: CASSLGRGSDEQYF. In nucleotides, the CDR3 is TGTGCCAGTAGTCTGGGCAGGGGAAGTGACGAGCAGTACTTC.

In this sample, this clone turned up a few times. The chain has TRBV10-3 and TRBJ2-7; possible D gene TRBD1, 5 bases. Trimming left V 6 bases short and J 0 bases short, with 9 bases between. The CDR3 sequence is 13 residues long. Germline-derived CDR1 and CDR2 are ENHRY and SYGVKD. In nucleotides, the CDR3 is TGTGCCATCAGGGACACAAGCTCCTACGAGCAGTACTTC. Translation: CAIRDTSSYEQYF.

The chain links TRBV27 to TRBJ2-1, with TRBD2 matching over 14 bases. The trim removed 6 bases at V and 10 bases at J, leaving 17 bases unmatched. Germline-derived CDR1 and CDR2 are MNHEY and SMNVEV (reference sequence). The CDR3 covers 18 residues. CDR3 DNA sequence: TGTGCCAGCAGCCGACACGGGACTAGCGGGAGATTGGTAGGGGAGCAGTTCTTC. Translation: CASSRHGTSGRLVGEQFF.

The genes are TRBV27 and TRBJ1-5; 9 bases are shared with TRBD1. Germline V gene sequence: CDR1 MNHEY, CDR2 SMNVEV (reference sequence). This CDR3 is built from 17 residues. Trimming removed 5 bases from V and 0 bases from J; junction bases left unmatched: 8. DNA for the CDR3: TGTGCCAGCAGTCCGACAGGGGGATTTTATAGCAATCAGCCCCAGCATTTT. The encoded protein is CASSPTGGFYSNQPQHF.

V gene TRBV28 combines with J gene TRBJ1-5; 12 nucleotides match TRBD1. Trimming cost V 3 bases and J 2 bases; bases outside gene matches: 5. Germline V CDR1 and CDR2: MDHEN, SYDVKM. CDR3 length: 17 amino acids. The CDR3, as DNA: TGTGCCAGCAGTTTTTTTGGGACAGGGGGCCGCAATCAGCCCCAGCATTTT. This translates into CASSFFGTGGRNQPQHF.

There are a few counts of this clone. The V and J genes are TRBV6-5 and TRBJ1-1; D may be TRBD1 (5 bases). V dropped 6 bases and J dropped 5 bases, with 19 bases sitting between them. CDR3 size: 15 residues. The germline gives CDR1 MNHEY, CDR2 SVGAGI. For the CDR3, the DNA is TGTGCCAGCAGCCAGGGTGGGTTCCTCGTGACTGAAGCTTTCTTT. Protein: CASSQGGFLVTEAFF.

This chain links TRBV27 with TRBJ1-4, with 7 nucleotides matching TRBD1. V dropped 2 bases and J dropped 4; count of bases not matched to a gene: 13. The length of the CDR3 is 18 residues. CDR1 and CDR2 from the germline V gene are MNHEY and SMNVEV (reference sequence). The CDR3 sequence is CASSLTPPPRGVNEKLFF. The DNA for the CDR3 is TGTGCCAGCAGTTTAACCCCCCCTCCCAGGGGGGTTAATGAAAAACTGTTTTTT.

V and J are TRBV5-1 and TRBJ2-2; maybe TRBD1 (6 bases). Germline V CDR1 and CDR2: SGHRS, YFSETQ. This CDR3 comprises 15 residues. Trimming removed 4 bases from V and 0 bases from J, with 10 bases in between. The CDR3 sequence is CASSEGVPNTGELFF. CDR3 DNA: TGCGCCAGCAGCGAGGGGGTCCCGAACACCGGGGAGCTGTTTTTT. The full variable domain, with the rest looked up from reference TRBV5-1 and TRBJ2-2, is KAGVTQTPRYLIKTRGQQVTLSCSPISGHRSVSWYQQTPGQGLQFLFEYFSETQRNKGNFPGRFSGRQFSNSRSEMNVSTLELGDSALYLCASSEGVPNTGELFFGEGSRLTVL.

V usage is TRBV5-6 and J usage is TRBJ1-5; D is undetermined. This CDR3 region has 16 residues. Trimming cost V 5 bases and J 7 bases, with 22 bases left between them. Germline CDR1 SGHDT, CDR2 YYEEEE. The chain's CDR3 is CASSSSSVAQWQPQHF. DNA of the CDR3: TGTGCCAGCAGTTCTAGTTCAGTAGCTCAGTGGCAGCCCCAGCATTTT.

The chain uses TRBV7-2 and TRBJ1-2; TRBD1 aligns across 8 bases. This CDR3 is 13 amino acids long. Germline lookup yields CDR1 SGHTA and CDR2 FQGNSA. With 5 bases clipped from V and 8 bases from J, the junction kept 7 bases outside the gene matches. The CDR3 DNA reads as TGTGCCAGCAGCATAAGACGACAGGGGGGCTACACCTTC. As protein: CASSIRRQGGYTF.

With respect to this clone: Different DNA sequences within this sample yield the same CDR3. V and J are TRBV7-2 and TRBJ2-7; D is unresolved. The CDR3 spans 13 residues. The ends were cut back, 3 bases at V and 1 base at J, with 7 bases in the middle. The germline V gene has CDR1 SGHTA and CDR2 FQGNSA. The CDR3 coding sequence is TGTGCCAGCAGCTTCGGTGGTTCCTACGAGCAGTACTTC. The encoded protein is CASSFGGSYEQYF.

The chain is built from TRBV12-5 and TRBJ2-5; D is unclear. Trimming shortened V by 3 bases and J by 3 bases, and 8 bases separated the two germline ends. Germline CDR1 is LGHNT and CDR2 is FRNRAP. This CDR3 region has 13 residues. CDR3 nucleotides: TGTGCTAGTGGTTTTCGGCTAGAAGAGACCCAGTACTTC. It encodes CASGFRLEETQYF.

This sequence joins TRBV28 and TRBJ2-6, with 7 bases aligning to TRBD1. V gave up 10 bases and J gave up 0 bases; unmatched junction bases: 15. The germline V gene has CDR1 MDHEN and CDR2 SYDVKM. The CDR3 runs 18 residues. This CDR3 is CATVRGTATFSGANVLTF. CDR3 coding DNA: TGTGCCACCGTCCGTGGGACAGCAACATTCTCTGGGGCCAACGTCCTGACTTTC.

The rearrangement uses TRBV4-1 and TRBJ2-6, with 14 bases that match TRBD2. Germline trimming cut 1 base from V and 1 base from J; bases unmatched to any gene: 3. There are 19 residues in the CDR3. CDR1 and CDR2 (germline): MGHRA, YSYEKL. The CDR3 nucleotides read TGCGCCAGCAGCCAAGGGACTAGCGGGAGGATTTCTGGGGCCAACGTCCTGACTTTC. It translates to CASSQGTSGRISGANVLTF.

The rearrangement uses TRBV5-1 and TRBJ1-1, with D unclear. The germline V gene encodes CDR1 SGHRS and CDR2 YFSETQ. The CDR3 runs to 13 residues. V lost 0 bases to trimming and J lost 2 bases, with 5 bases between them. DNA for the CDR3: TGCGCCAGCAGCTTGGATATCAACACTGAAGCTTTCTTT. It specifies CASSLDINTEAFF.

The table lists this clone with a few counts. V is TRBV27 and J is TRBJ2-7, with 11 positions matching TRBD2. Germline assignment: CDR1 MNHEY and CDR2 SMNVEV (reference sequence). The CDR3 covers 15 residues. J lost 2 bases, V lost 6 bases, and 6 bases had no gene match. The CDR3 nucleotides are TGTGCCAGCAGATCAATAGCGGGAGGGCCCTACGAGCAGTACTTC. Its protein is CASRSIAGGPYEQYF.

V usage is TRBV12-5 and J usage is TRBJ1-1; tentatively, D is TRBD1 (5 bases). Looked up from germline, CDR1 is LGHNT and CDR2 is FRNRAP. With 1 base removed from V and 2 bases from J, the gap between germline ends came to 8 bases. The CDR3 length is 14 residues. The DNA for the CDR3 is TGTGCTAGTGGTTTGGGGGGCACAAACACTGAAGCTTTCTTT. Translated: CASGLGGTNTEAFF. Based on the CDR3 plus reference TRBV12-5 and TRBJ1-1, the full variable domain is DARVTQTPRHKVTEMGQEVTMRCQPILGHNTVFWYRQTMMQGLELLAYFRNRAPLDDSGMPKDRFSAEMPDATLATLKIQPSEPRDSAVYFCASGLGGTNTEAFFGQGTRLTVV.

This clone was seen a few times. This chain connects TRBV7-2 to TRBJ1-5; D may be TRBD1 (6 bases). The germline V and J ends were trimmed by 5 bases and 0 bases, with 11 bases remaining between them. The CDR3 spans 15 residues. Germline V CDR1 and CDR2: SGHTA, FQGNSA. The CDR3 protein is CASSPWTDSNQPQHF. The CDR3 coding sequence is TGTGCCAGCAGCCCATGGACAGATAGCAATCAGCCCCAGCATTTT.

The DNA of the CDR3 is TGTGCCAGCAGCCTTAGAGAGCGGGTAGGACCAGATACGCAGTATTTT. Its protein is CASSLRERVGPDTQYF. This chain uses TRBV7-2 with TRBJ2-3; D may be TRBD2 (6 bases). From germline, CDR1 is SGHTA and CDR2 FQGNSA. This CDR3 is built from 16 residues. V lost 5 bases and J lost 4, with 19 bases in between.

The J gene is TRBJ1-4, the V gene TRBV6-1; D may be TRBD1 (5 bases). CDR3 length equals 16 residues. The V gene lost 0 bases and the J gene lost 7 bases, with 15 bases spanning the gap. Per germline, CDR1 MNHNS and CDR2 SASEGT. The CDR3 DNA sequence: TGTGCCAGCAGTGAAGCGCTTCTCCAGGGCCGTGAAAAACTGTTTTTT. Its protein is CASSEALLQGREKLFF.

The chain employs TRBV7-8 and TRBJ1-5; unclear D gene. Trimming left V 7 bases short and J 5 bases short, with 15 bases between. CDR3 length: 14 residues. Germline V gene data show CDR1 as SGHVS and CDR2 as FQNEAQ. The CDR3 DNA reads TGTGCCAGCACCCCCTCTACCCCGGATCAGCCCCAGCATTTT. This sequence encodes CASTPSTPDQPQHF.

The chain has TRBV5-1 and TRBJ1-2; D is perhaps TRBD1 (5 bases). The CDR3 length is 15 residues. CDR1 and CDR2 from the germline V gene are SGHRS and YFSETQ. The V gene lost 0 bases and the J gene lost 4 bases, with 13 bases spanning the gap. CDR3: CASSLEVGVRYGYTF. CDR3 DNA: TGCGCCAGCAGCTTGGAGGTAGGGGTGCGCTATGGCTACACCTTC.

This clone was found a few times. It differs at one base from a far larger clone, so likely a read error. CDR3 loop: CARSLEYQPQHF. The CDR3 DNA is TGTGCCCGCAGCTTGGAGTATCAGCCCCAGCATTTT. V usage is TRBV7-2 and J usage is TRBJ1-5; D not certain. CDR1 SGHTA and CDR2 FQGNSA come from the germline V gene. The CDR3 has 12 amino acids.